Sequencing of this T cell receptor (beta chain) was carried out in a study of T cells after yellow fever vaccination (dated by TCRdb to the late 2010s). Context from the whole study: Libraries from fractions with low cell numbers were prepared with the SMART-Seq v4 Ultra Low Input RNA kit. Bulk TCR alpha and beta repertoires were sequenced longitudinally to track T-cell clones before and after primary and booster YFV17D yellow fever vaccination. Two healthy male donors, one aged 18 to 30 and one aged 30 to 40 years, made up the cohort. Blood was collected at multiple timepoints before and after primary and secondary immunization, and bulk PBMC replicates and cell subsets were isolated.

Overall study outcomes, separate from this receptor: The secondary T-cell response was weaker than the primary response but faster, peaking on day 5 instead of day 15. Most clones expanded after primary vaccination were re-detected after the booster (almost 97% of CD4 and approximately 88% of CD8), suggesting broad memory maintenance. Computational filtering was required because FACS-sorted repertoires could contain abundant contaminating clonotypes from the bulk population. Because the study included only a couple of donors, the extent to which the findings can be generalized is limited. A small share of clonotypes occurred in both CD4 and CD8 compartments, likely arising from convergent recombination.

What the treatment or condition label conveys for this sample: live attenuated yellow fever vaccine strain. At each blood-draw timepoint, two biological replicates of bulk PBMCs were obtained. A standard Ficoll-Paque protocol was used to isolate PBMCs from peripheral blood. RNA was extracted with TriZol from bulk PBMCs, CD4 and CD8 fractions, and dextramer-positive and dextramer-negative fractions. The count of this clonotype is one. Its antigen is still unknown. No qualities accompany the bases; no much larger clone lies one base away. One read alone is a weak basis. TCR cDNA was made using 5'RACE template switching, a step that added a universal primer site and unique molecular identifiers. cDNA synthesis was primed from both the TCR alpha and TCR beta constant segments. Libraries were amplified in two PCR steps, with sample barcodes and sequencing adapters added in the second step. Sequencing of the libraries was done on either Illumina HiSeq 2500 (2x100 bp) or NovaSeq (2x150 bp). In the source study's methods: MIGEC was used to demultiplex reads and collapse the reads into UMI consensus sequences, and MiXCR was used for V(D)J alignment. Vaccine-responding clonotypes were defined with edgeR using replicate PBMC samples, requiring FDR below 0.01 and a log2 fold change above 5 up to day 15. CD4 or CD8 identity was assigned to each bulk clonotype according to whether the clonotype was present at higher abundance in the sequenced CD4 repertoire or the sequenced CD8 repertoire. Using fastp at Q25 and MiXCR, TCRdb reprocessed the public reads and kept productive beta chains. Under each unique CDR3 protein, matching rows form one entry showing the most common genes and DNA. In this record, the V and J calls reflect TCRdb's handling and not the investigators' own analysis. This sample holds some 400,000 distinct CDR3 sequences; under 7.5% were observed only once. Approximately 15% of the sample belongs to the ten largest clones.

V sheds 2 bases and J sheds 3 bases, leaving 10 bases between their ends. Reading the germline V gene gives CDR1 MDHEN and CDR2 SYDVKM. From the cysteine through the phenylalanine, the CDR3 covers 14 amino acids. Just the 42-base CDR3 DNA is kept, in frame starting at base 1. The TCR originated in a man aged 30-40 years who received the YFV17D yellow fever vaccine. Recombination linked TRBV28 to TRBJ1-1; the D gene assignment is ambiguous. This specimen consisted of PBMCs, obtained 5 days after the yellow fever booster vaccination. The DNA sequence is as follows: TGTGCCAGCAGTTTAACAGTTGAGGACACTGAAGCTTTCTTT. It is translated as CASSLTVEDTEAFF. Outside the CDR3, residues come from the reference TRBV28 and TRBJ1-1 proteins, so the full variable domain is: DVKVTQSSRYLVKRTGEKVFLECVQDMDHENMFWYRQDPGLGLRLIYFSYDVKMKEKGDIPEGYSVSREKKERFSLILESASTNQTSMYLCASSLTVEDTEAFFGQGTRLTVV.